The following is a TCR beta chain sequence with its context. Its antigen is currently unknown. CDR3 length: 14 amino acids. The J segment lost 8 bases and the V segment lost 6 bases, leaving 8 bases of the junction unmatched. Germline values: CDR1 LNHDA, CDR2 SQIVND (reference sequence). The data originate from a study of spatial heterogeneity in lung cancer. Across the whole study: There were consistently more beta-chain sequences detected than alpha-chain sequences.

Findings and caveats of the study: Ubiquitous expanded tumor TCRs appeared in blood more at resection than follow-up.

On each TCR cDNA molecule, a unique molecular identifier was present. TCRdb passed the 5' RACE reads through MiXCR, listing each CDR3 protein once. Among under 150,000 distinct CDR3 sequences, under 14% were seen once, and the ten largest hold 20% to 25%. Noted time point: blood at routine non-recurrence follow-up after resection. The receptor's source is a female donor with early-stage non-small cell lung cancer. The chain carries TRBV19 and TRBJ2-2, with 8 bases that match TRBD1. This specimen consisted of PBMCs, obtained at follow-up. The CDR3 DNA reads as TGTGCCAGTAGCCGGGACAGGTTTACTGGGGAGCTGTTTTTT. Translation: CASSRDRFTGELFF.